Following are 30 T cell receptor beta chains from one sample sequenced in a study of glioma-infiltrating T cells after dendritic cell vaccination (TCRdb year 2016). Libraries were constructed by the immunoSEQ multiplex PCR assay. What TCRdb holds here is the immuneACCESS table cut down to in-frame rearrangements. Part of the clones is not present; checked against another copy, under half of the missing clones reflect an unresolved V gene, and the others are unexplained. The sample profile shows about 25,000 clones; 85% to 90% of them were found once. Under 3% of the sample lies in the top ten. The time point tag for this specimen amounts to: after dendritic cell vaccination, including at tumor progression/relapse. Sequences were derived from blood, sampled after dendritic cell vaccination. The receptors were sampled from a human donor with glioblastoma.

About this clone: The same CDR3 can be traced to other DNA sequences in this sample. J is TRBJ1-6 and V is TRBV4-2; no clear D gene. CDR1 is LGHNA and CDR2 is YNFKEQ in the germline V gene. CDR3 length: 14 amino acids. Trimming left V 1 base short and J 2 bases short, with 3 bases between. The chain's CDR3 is CASSQGTYNSPLHF. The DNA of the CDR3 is TGTGCCAGCAGCCAAGGTACCTATAATTCACCCCTCCACTTT.

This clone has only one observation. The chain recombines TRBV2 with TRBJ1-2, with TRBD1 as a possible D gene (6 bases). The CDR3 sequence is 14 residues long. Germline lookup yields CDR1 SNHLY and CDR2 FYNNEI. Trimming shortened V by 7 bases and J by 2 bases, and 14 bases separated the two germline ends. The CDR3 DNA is TGTGCCAGCAATGGGGGGGCCCCCAACTATGGCTACACCTTC. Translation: CASNGGAPNYGYTF.

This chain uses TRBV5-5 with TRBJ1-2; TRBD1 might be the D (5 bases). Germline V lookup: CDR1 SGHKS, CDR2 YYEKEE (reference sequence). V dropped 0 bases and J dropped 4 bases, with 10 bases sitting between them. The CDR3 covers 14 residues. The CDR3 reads CASSLEGEGYGYTF. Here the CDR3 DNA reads TGTGCCAGCAGCTTGGAAGGGGAGGGCTATGGCTACACCTTC.

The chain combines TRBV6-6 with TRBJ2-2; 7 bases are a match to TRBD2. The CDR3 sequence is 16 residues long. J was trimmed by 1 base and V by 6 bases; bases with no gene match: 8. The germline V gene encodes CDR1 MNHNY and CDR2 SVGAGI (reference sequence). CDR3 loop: CASSHGGIQNTGELFF. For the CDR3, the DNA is TGTGCCAGCAGCCACGGGGGGATCCAGAACACCGGGGAGCTGTTTTTT.

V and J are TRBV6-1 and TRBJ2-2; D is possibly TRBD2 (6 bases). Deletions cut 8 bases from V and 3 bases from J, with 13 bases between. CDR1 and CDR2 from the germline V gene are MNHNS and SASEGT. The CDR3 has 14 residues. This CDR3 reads CASGRRADTGELFF. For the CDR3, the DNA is TGTGCCAGCGGAAGGAGGGCGGACACCGGGGAGCTGTTTTTT.

The CDR3 DNA reads TGTGCCAGCAGCATCAGTAAAAGCACAGATACGCAGTATTTT. Its protein is CASSISKSTDTQYF. V and J are TRBV7-9 and TRBJ2-3; D gene uncertain. V was shortened by 5 bases and J by 0 bases, with 9 bases between the two germline ends. Germline V gene data show CDR1 as SEHNR and CDR2 as FQNEAQ (reference sequence). This CDR3 has 14 residues.

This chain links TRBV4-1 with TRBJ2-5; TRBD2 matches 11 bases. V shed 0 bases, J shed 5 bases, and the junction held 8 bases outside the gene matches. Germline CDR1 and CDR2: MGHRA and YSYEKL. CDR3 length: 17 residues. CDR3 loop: CASSQDRASGGMETQYF. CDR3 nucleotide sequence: TGCGCCAGCAGCCAAGATCGGGCTAGCGGGGGGATGGAGACCCAGTACTTC.

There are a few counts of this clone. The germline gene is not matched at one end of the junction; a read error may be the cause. For the CDR3, the DNA is TGTGCCAGCAGTGACTCGGACAGGGAATCTTCTGAAGCTTTCTTT. Its protein product is CASSDSDRESSEAFF. This chain links TRBV6-6 with TRBJ1-1; 8 nucleotides agree with TRBD1. Looked up from germline, CDR1 is MNHNY and CDR2 is SVGAGI (reference sequence). This CDR3 has 15 residues.

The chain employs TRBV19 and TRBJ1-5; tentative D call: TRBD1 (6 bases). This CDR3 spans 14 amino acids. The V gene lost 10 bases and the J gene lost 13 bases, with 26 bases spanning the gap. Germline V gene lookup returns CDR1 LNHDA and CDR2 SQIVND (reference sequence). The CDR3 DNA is TGTGCCACCGTCAGCGGGGGGGCCTCCCCAATTCAGCATTTT. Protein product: CATVSGGASPIQHF.

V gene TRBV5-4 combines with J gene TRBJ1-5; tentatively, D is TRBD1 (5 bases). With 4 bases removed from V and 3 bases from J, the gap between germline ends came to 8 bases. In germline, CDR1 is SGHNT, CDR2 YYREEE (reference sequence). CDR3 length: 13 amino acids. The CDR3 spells CASSGGFNQPQHF. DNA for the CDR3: TGTGCCAGCAGCGGGGGGTTCAATCAGCCCCAGCATTTT.

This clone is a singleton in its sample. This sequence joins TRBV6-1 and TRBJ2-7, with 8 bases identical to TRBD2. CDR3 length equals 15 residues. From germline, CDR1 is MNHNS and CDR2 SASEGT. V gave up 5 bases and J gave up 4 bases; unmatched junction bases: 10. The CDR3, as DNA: TGTGCCAGCAGTCGCGGCGGGGGGCCACCTTACGAGCAGTACTTC. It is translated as CASSRGGGPPYEQYF.

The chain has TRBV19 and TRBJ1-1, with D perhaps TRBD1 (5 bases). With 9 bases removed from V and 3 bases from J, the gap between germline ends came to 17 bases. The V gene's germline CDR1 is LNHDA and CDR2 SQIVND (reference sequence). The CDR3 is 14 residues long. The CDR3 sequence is CASTLAGLDTEAFF. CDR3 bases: TGTGCCAGCACCTTGGCAGGGTTGGACACTGAAGCTTTCTTT.

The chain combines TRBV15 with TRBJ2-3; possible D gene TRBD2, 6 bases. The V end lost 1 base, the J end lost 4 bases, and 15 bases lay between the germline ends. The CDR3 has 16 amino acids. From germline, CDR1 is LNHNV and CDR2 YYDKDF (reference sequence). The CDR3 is CATSRGGGLTSDTQYF. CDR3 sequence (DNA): TGTGCCACCAGCAGAGGGGGCGGACTAACTTCAGATACGCAGTATTTT.

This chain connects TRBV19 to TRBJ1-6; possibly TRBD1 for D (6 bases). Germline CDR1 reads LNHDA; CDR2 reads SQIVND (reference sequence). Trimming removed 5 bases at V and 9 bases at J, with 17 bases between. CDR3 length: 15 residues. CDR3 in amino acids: CASSLRQGWTSPLHF. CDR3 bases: TGTGCCAGTAGTCTACGTCAGGGGTGGACTTCACCCCTCCACTTT.

This chain's CDR3 is CASSLPRIGELFF. In DNA form, the CDR3 reads TGTGCCAGCAGCCTCCCGCGGATCGGGGAGCTGTTTTTT. J is TRBJ2-2 and V is TRBV7-9; D remains unclear. The CDR3 contains 13 residues. The germline V gene encodes CDR1 SEHNR and CDR2 FQNEAQ (reference sequence). Trimming stripped 5 bases from V and 7 bases from J, with 11 bases between.

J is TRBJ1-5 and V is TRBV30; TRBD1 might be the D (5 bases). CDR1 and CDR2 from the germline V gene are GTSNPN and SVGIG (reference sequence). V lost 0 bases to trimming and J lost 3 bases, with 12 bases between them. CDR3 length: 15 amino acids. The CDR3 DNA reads TGTGCCTGGAGTGTGTTGGGGCAGCCCAATCAGCCCCAGCATTTT. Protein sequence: CAWSVLGQPNQPQHF.

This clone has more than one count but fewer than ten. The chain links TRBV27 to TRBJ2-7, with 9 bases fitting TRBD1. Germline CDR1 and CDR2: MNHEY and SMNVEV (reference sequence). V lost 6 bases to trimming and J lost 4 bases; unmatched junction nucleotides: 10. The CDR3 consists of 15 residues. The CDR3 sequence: CASSPRSGTGYEQYF. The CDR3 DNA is TGTGCCAGCAGCCCCCGGTCGGGGACAGGGTACGAGCAGTACTTC.

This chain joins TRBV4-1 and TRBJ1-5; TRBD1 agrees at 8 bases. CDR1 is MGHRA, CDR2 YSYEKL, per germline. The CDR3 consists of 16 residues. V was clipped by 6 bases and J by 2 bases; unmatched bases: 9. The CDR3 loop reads CASSGQGLLGNQPQHF. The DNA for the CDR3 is TGCGCCAGCAGTGGACAGGGCCTATTGGGCAATCAGCCCCAGCATTTT.

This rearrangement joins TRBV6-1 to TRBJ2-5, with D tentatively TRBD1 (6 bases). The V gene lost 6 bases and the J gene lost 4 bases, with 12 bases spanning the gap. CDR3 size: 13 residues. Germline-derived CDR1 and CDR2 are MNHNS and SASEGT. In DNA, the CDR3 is TGTGCCAGCAGCGACAGGAACCCAGAGACCCAGTACTTC. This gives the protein CASSDRNPETQYF.

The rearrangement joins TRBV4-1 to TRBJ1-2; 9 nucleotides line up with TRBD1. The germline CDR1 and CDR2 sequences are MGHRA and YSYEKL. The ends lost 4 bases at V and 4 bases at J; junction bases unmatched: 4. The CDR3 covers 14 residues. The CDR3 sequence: CASSPGQGSYGYTF. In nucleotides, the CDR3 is TGCGCCAGCAGCCCGGGACAGGGCTCCTATGGCTACACCTTC.

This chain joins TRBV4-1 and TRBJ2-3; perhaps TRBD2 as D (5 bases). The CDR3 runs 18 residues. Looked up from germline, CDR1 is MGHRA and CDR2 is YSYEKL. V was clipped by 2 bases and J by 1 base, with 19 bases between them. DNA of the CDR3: TGCGCCAGCAGCCAAATCCAAAGTCGGGGTTCTCGCACAGATACGCAGTATTTT. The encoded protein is CASSQIQSRGSRTDTQYF.

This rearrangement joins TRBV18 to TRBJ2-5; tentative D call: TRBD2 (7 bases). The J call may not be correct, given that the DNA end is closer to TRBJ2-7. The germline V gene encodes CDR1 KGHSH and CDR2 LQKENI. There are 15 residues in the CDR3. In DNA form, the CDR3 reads TGTGCCAGCTCACCGCGAGGGGGGGATCCCTACGAGCAGTACTTC. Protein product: CASSPRGGDPYEQYF.

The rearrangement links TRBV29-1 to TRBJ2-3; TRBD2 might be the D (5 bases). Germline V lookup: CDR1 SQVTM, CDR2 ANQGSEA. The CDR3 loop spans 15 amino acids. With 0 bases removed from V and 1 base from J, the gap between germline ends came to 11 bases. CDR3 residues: CSVEERARGTDTQYF. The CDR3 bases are TGCAGCGTTGAAGAAAGGGCGCGGGGCACAGATACGCAGTATTTT.

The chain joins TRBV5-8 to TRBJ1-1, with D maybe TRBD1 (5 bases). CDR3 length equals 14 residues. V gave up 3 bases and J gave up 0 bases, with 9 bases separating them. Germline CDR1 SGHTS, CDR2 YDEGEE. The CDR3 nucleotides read TGTGCCAGCAGCTGGGGGGTCGTGAACACTGAAGCTTTCTTT. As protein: CASSWGVVNTEAFF.

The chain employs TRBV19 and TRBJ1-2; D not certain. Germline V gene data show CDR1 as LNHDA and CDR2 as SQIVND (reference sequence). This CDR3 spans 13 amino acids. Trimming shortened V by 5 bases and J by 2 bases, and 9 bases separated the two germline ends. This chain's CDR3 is CASSSTQNYGYTF. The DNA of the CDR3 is TGTGCCAGTAGTTCGACACAGAACTATGGCTACACCTTC. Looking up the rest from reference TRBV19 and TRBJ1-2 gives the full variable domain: DGGITQSPKYLFRKEGQNVTLSCEQNLNHDAMYWYRQDPGQGLRLIYYSQIVNDFQKGDIAEGYSVSREKKESFPLTVTSAQKNPTAFYLCASSSTQNYGYTFGSGTRLTVV.

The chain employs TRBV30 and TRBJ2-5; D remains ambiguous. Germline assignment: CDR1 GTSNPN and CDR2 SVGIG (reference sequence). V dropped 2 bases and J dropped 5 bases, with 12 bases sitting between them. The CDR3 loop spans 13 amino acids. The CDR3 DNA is TGTGCCTGGAGTATAGGCTTGCGGGAGACCCAGTACTTC. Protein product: CAWSIGLRETQYF.

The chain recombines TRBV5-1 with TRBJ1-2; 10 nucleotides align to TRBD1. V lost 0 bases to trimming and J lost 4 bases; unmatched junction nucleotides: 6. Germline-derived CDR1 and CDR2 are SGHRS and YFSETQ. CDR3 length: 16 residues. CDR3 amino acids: CASSLGTGGLIYGYTF. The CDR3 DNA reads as TGCGCCAGCAGCTTGGGGACAGGGGGGTTGATCTATGGCTACACCTTC. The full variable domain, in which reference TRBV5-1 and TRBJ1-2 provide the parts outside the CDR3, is KAGVTQTPRYLIKTRGQQVTLSCSPISGHRSVSWYQQTPGQGLQFLFEYFSETQRNKGNFPGRFSGRQFSNSRSEMNVSTLELGDSALYLCASSLGTGGLIYGYTFGSGTRLTVV.

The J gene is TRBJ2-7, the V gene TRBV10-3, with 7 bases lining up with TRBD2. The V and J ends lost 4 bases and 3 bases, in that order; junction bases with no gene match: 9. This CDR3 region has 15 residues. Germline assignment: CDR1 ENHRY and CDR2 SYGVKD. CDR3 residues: CAISVKTRGDYEQYF. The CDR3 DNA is TGTGCCATCAGTGTTAAGACCCGGGGGGACTACGAGCAGTACTTC.

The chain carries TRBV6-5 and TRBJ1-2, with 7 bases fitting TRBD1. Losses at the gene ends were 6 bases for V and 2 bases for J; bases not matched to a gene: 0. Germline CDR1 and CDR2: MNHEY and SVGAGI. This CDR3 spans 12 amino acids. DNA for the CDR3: TGTGCCAGCAGGACAGGGAACTATGGCTACACCTTC. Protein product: CASRTGNYGYTF.

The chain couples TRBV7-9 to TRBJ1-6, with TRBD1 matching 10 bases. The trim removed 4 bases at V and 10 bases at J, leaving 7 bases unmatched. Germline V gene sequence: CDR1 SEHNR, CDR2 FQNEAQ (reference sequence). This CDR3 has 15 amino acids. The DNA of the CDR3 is TGTGCCAGCAGCTATGGGGACAGGGGTATGTCACCCCTCCACTTT. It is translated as CASSYGDRGMSPLHF.